These T cell receptor beta chains were read from a single sample in a study of Graves' ophthalmopathy and Graves' hyperthyroidism. In TCRdb, the multiplex PCR reads were re-called with MiXCR into one record per CDR3 protein. This table holds about 420,000 distinct CDR3 sequences, roughly 21% found once. Source material: peripheral blood. Receptor source: a woman between 18 and 29 years old with stable Graves' hyperthyroidism. Each CDR3 is given with its conserved first and last residue. A D gene is named only where the DNA matches it firmly. Expanded clones are given a class, and other clones once, few, many or no size at all.

>-|-|TRBV6-2/TRBV6-3|TRBJ2-2|15
TGTGCCAGTCAACTCGATGGGGGGCAAGACGGGGAGCTGTTTTTT
CASQLDGGQDGELFF
>-|many|TRBV10-3|TRBJ2-7|13
TGTGCCACCGGGAGGACAGGATGGCACGAGCAGTACTTC
CATGRTGWHEQYF
>TRBD1|many|TRBV10-3|TRBJ1-5|15
TGTGCCATCAGCCTCGGACAGGGGGAAGGCCAGCCCCAGCATTTT
CAISLGQGEGQPQHF
>TRBD1|many|TRBV20-1|TRBJ2-7|13
TGCAGTGCTAATTGGGACAGGGCCTACGAGCAGTACTTC
CSANWDRAYEQYF
>TRBD1|many|TRBV5-1|TRBJ1-2|16
TGCGCCAGCAGCGCCCCGGACAGGGGGACTAACTATGGCTACACCTTC
CASSAPDRGTNYGYTF
>TRBD1|-|TRBV5-1|TRBJ2-6|16
TGCGCCAGCAGCTTGGTTACAGGGGCTGGGGCCAACGTCCTGACTTTC
CASSLVTGAGANVLTF
>-|-|TRBV27|TRBJ1-2|14
TGTGCCAGCAGTTTATCCTACAGGGAGGGCGGCTACACCTTC
CASSLSYREGGYTF
>-|many|TRBV28|TRBJ2-7|12
TGTGCCAGCAGTCGGGACTTTGGCGAGCAGTACTTC
CASSRDFGEQYF
>TRBD2|many|TRBV6-1|TRBJ2-5|15
TGTGCCAGCAGGCGTATCCTAGCGGGAGTGCAGACCCAGTACTTC
CASRRILAGVQTQYF
>TRBD2|many|TRBV11-3|TRBJ2-5|16
TGTGCCAGCAGCTCCACTGGGACTAGTGGATCGGAGACCCAGTACTTC
CASSSTGTSGSETQYF
>-|many|TRBV19|TRBJ2-2|17
TGTGCCAGTAGTAGGATATCTGGGGACTTAAAAACCGGGGAGCTGTTTTTT
CASSRISGDLKTGELFF
>-|many|TRBV12-3/TRBV12-4|TRBJ1-5|13
TGTGCCGTATCACGGGGAGGGCGTTGGCCCCAGCATTTT
CAVSRGGRWPQHF
>-|-|TRBV12-3/TRBV12-4|TRBJ1-2|17
TGTGCCAGCAGTTTTCGTGTACGGTCAAAGTCGAACTATGGCTACACCTTC
CASSFRVRSKSNYGYTF
>-|many|TRBV29-1|TRBJ1-2|13
TGCAGCCTCCGGGACACCTTAAACTATGGCTACACCTTC
CSLRDTLNYGYTF
>TRBD1|-|TRBV12-3/TRBV12-4|TRBJ1-1|14
TGTGCCAGCAGTTTAGGACAGGGGTGGGCTGAAGCTTTCTTT
CASSLGQGWAEAFF
>-|many|TRBV20-1|TRBJ2-4|15
TGCAGTGCTAGGGAGGGGACTCTAGCCAAAAACATTCAGTACTTC
CSAREGTLAKNIQYF
>TRBD2|many|TRBV4-2|TRBJ2-7|16
TGTGCCAGCAGCCAACAACTAGCGGGAGGGCCATACGAGCAGTACTTC
CASSQQLAGGPYEQYF
>-|many|TRBV11-2|TRBJ2-4|15
TGTGCCAGCAGCTTGGACATTTTAGCCAAAAACATTCAGTACTTC
CASSLDILAKNIQYF
>-|many|TRBV6-5|TRBJ1-2|15
TGTGCCAGCAGTTACCGCCGGGTTTCGGAGTTGGTCTACACCTTC
CASSYRRVSELVYTF
>TRBD2|many|TRBV4-3|TRBJ2-5|15
TGCGCCAGCAGCCAGTTTCTAGCGGGGCAAGAGACCCAGTACTTC
CASSQFLAGQETQYF
>-|many|TRBV29-1|TRBJ2-5|13
TGCAGCGTTCTAAGTCTGATCCAAGAGACCCAGTACTTC
CSVLSLIQETQYF
>-|-|TRBV20-1|TRBJ2-7|12
TGCAGTGCTCGGACACCGGCGGACGAGCAGTACTTC
CSARTPADEQYF
>-|many|TRBV20-1|TRBJ1-6|16
TGCAGTGCTAGTTGGGTGGGGCTGGTGTCTAATTCACCCCTCCACTTT
CSASWVGLVSNSPLHF
>-|many|TRBV5-1|TRBJ2-5|16
TGCGCCAGCAGCTTGACCGTGACAGGAGAACAAGAGACCCAGTACTTC
CASSLTVTGEQETQYF
>TRBD1|-|TRBV2|TRBJ2-7|13
TGTGCCAGCAGAGGACAGGTTCCCTACGAGCAGTACTTC
CASRGQVPYEQYF
>TRBD2|many|TRBV11-2|TRBJ2-2|16
TGTGCCAGCAGCCAAGGGACTACGACGAACACCGGGGAGCTGTTTTTT
CASSQGTTTNTGELFF
>-|many|TRBV19|TRBJ2-5|13
TGTGCCAGTTCCGACGGTTCCCAAGAGACCCAGTACTTC
CASSDGSQETQYF
>-|few|TRBV7-3|TRBJ2-5|15
TGTGCCAGCAGCTTACCGCGGGGGCTCCAAGAGACCCAGTACTTC
CASSLPRGLQETQYF
>-|many|TRBV28|TRBJ1-4|13
TGTGCCAGCAGTTTATACCCTAATGAAAAACTGTTTTTT
CASSLYPNEKLFF
>-|many|TRBV2|TRBJ2-7|16
TGTGCCAGCAGTGAAGGGAGGAGGGGGCTTTCCTACGAGCAGTACTTC
CASSEGRRGLSYEQYF
>-|few|TRBV6-1|TRBJ1-2|15
TGTGCCAGCAGTGAGGAGGTCGGGACGAACTATGGCTACACCTTC
CASSEEVGTNYGYTF
>TRBD2|many|TRBV20-1|TRBJ2-5|15
TGCAGTGCTAGAAGACTAGCGGGAGTCGCTGAGACCCAGTACTTC
CSARRLAGVAETQYF
>TRBD1|once|TRBV27|TRBJ1-5|14
TGTGCCAGCAGTCCTCGGACAGGGGGCAAGCCCCAGCATTTT
CASSPRTGGKPQHF
>TRBD2|-|TRBV12-3/TRBV12-4|TRBJ2-1|17
TGTGCCAGCAGTTTGCGGACTAGCGGGAGGGCCCTCTATGAGCAGTTCTTC
CASSLRTSGRALYEQFF
>TRBD1|few|TRBV5-1|TRBJ2-5|15
TGCGCCAGCAGCTTGTTAGGGACAGCCCAAGAGACCCAGTACTTC
CASSLLGTAQETQYF
>TRBD2|many|TRBV4-1|TRBJ2-1|16
TGCGCCAGCAGCAACCGTCTAGCGGGACGGGGAAATGAGCAGTTCTTC
CASSNRLAGRGNEQFF
>-|many|TRBV7-8|TRBJ1-3|14
TGTGCCAGCAGCTTAGCGGGGATCGGAAACACCATATATTTT
CASSLAGIGNTIYF
>TRBD1|many|TRBV7-2|TRBJ1-2|15
TGTGCCAGCAGCTTAGGCGGAGCAGGGGGCGATGGCTACACCTTC
CASSLGGAGGDGYTF
>-|-|TRBV24-1|TRBJ1-2|13
TGTGCCACCAGTGATTTTGAAGGGTATGGCTACACCTTC
CATSDFEGYGYTF
>TRBD2|many|TRBV5-1|TRBJ2-7|15
TGCGCCAGCAGCTTGGAGGGGAGGGCCACGTACGAGCAGTACTTC
CASSLEGRATYEQYF
>TRBD2|once|TRBV4-1|TRBJ2-7|16
TGCGCCAGCAGCCAAGGAGACGGGACTAGGTTCGACGAGCAGTACTTC
CASSQGDGTRFDEQYF
>-|few|TRBV7-8|TRBJ2-5|18
TGTGCCAGCAGCATAGCCAGGGCCTTCTCCCCTCTCCAAGAGACCCAGTACTTC
CASSIARAFSPLQETQYF
>-|many|TRBV5-1|TRBJ2-7|14
TGCGCCAGCAGCTTTCTGGGGGGAGCATACGAGCAGTACTTC
CASSFLGGAYEQYF
>TRBD1|many|TRBV7-2|TRBJ1-2|14
TGTGCCAGCAGCTCACAGGGGTGGGACTATGGCTACACCTTC
CASSSQGWDYGYTF
>-|many|TRBV12-3/TRBV12-4|TRBJ1-1|14
TGTGCCAGCAGTATCTTGAGACAGGCCACTGAAGCTTTCTTT
CASSILRQATEAFF
>-|many|TRBV11-1|TRBJ2-7|15
TGTGCCAGCAGCTTAGGGGTTGGGCAGACCTACGAGCAGTACTTC
CASSLGVGQTYEQYF
>-|many|TRBV11-2|TRBJ1-1|14
TGTGCCAGCAGCAACGGGAGGCTGAACACTGAAGCTTTCTTT
CASSNGRLNTEAFF
>TRBD1|-|TRBV12-3/TRBV12-4|TRBJ2-7|14
TGTGCCAGCAGCCCTCGGACAGGACTCTACGAGCAGTACTTC
CASSPRTGLYEQYF
>-|many|TRBV5-1|TRBJ2-2|15
TGCGCCAGCAGCGTTACTAGCTACAACACCGGGGAGCTGTTTTTT
CASSVTSYNTGELFF
>-|few|TRBV12-3/TRBV12-4|TRBJ1-1|13
TGTGCCAGCAGTTGGACTACTAGGGGGGGGGCTTTCTTT
CASSWTTRGGAFF
>-|many|TRBV12-3/TRBV12-4|TRBJ1-2|14
TGTGCCAGCAGTTTCCGCAGGGCTGACTATGGCTACACCTTC
CASSFRRADYGYTF